These T cell receptor beta chains were read from a single sample in a study. TCRdb fed the RT-PCR reads into MiXCR, producing one record per CDR3 protein. The sample lists 550,000 to 750,000 distinct CDR3 sequences, 12% to 15% seen once, with about 3.9% in the top ten. The source material was memory CD4+ T cells from blood. The receptors stem from a female donor in good health, serving as a healthy control. The CDR3 runs from the conserved cysteine through the conserved F or W. Fields, in order: D gene, J gene, V gene, clone size, CDR3 protein, CDR3 DNA. The D gene is left open where the match is weak. Clone size is stated in some rows and not others, as once, few, many or a class when expanded.

>TRBD2|TRBJ2-3|TRBV7-3|-
CASSLSPGTSGYTDTQYF
TGTGCCAGCAGCTTAAGCCCCGGGACTAGCGGGTACACAGATACGCAGTATTTT
>-|TRBJ1-1|TRBV6-1|-
CASSESAQGKWEAFF
TGTGCCAGCAGCGAAAGCGCTCAGGGGAAATGGGAAGCTTTCTTT
>TRBD1|TRBJ2-7|TRBV27|many
CASSRTGGWYEQYF
TGTGCCAGCAGTCGAACAGGGGGCTGGTACGAGCAGTACTTC
>TRBD2|TRBJ2-2|TRBV3-1|few
CASSRAGAGELFF
TGTGCCAGCAGCCGGGCGGGGGCCGGGGAGCTGTTTTTT
>-|TRBJ1-1|TRBV14|-
CASSQEYNTEAFF
TGTGCCAGCAGCCAAGAATACAACACTGAAGCTTTCTTT
>TRBD1|TRBJ1-1|TRBV5-1|-
CASRGQGASTEAFF
TGCGCCAGCAGGGGACAGGGGGCAAGCACTGAAGCTTTCTTT
>TRBD1|TRBJ2-2|TRBV10-3|-
CAVSPRGTGFTGELFF
TGTGCCGTCTCCCCCCGGGGGACAGGGTTCACCGGGGAGCTGTTTTTT
>-|TRBJ1-1|TRBV14|-
CASSQGSVTKAFF
TGTGCCAGCAGCCAGGGATCCGTGACAAAAGCTTTCTTT
>-|TRBJ1-3|TRBV4-2|few
CASSQDGQGNTIYF
TGTGCCAGCAGCCAAGATGGGCAGGGAAACACCATATATTTT
>-|TRBJ1-4|TRBV5-6|-
CASSSGTTNEKLFF
TGTGCCAGCAGCTCGGGAACGACTAATGAAAAACTGTTTTTT
>TRBD2|TRBJ2-3|TRBV5-1|-
CASSLGRLLAGRSTDTQYF
TGCGCCAGCAGCTTGGGCCGACTACTAGCGGGAAGGTCAACAGATACGCAGTATTTT
>TRBD2|TRBJ2-1|TRBV7-2|-
CASSLSTGASGGEQFF
TGTGCCAGCAGCTTAAGCACAGGGGCTAGCGGGGGTGAGCAGTTCTTC
>-|TRBJ2-2|TRBV10-3|many
CAISEPYADTGELFF
TGTGCCATCAGTGAGCCCTATGCTGACACCGGGGAGCTGTTTTTT
>-|TRBJ2-7|TRBV20-1|few
CSARDLAEYEQYF
TGCAGTGCTAGAGATTTAGCGGAATACGAGCAGTACTTC